These 11 T cell receptor beta chains were all obtained from the same sample, sequenced in a study of cytomegalovirus exposure and HLA in healthy donors. Vbeta (60) and Jbeta (13) primers were used in the PCR. Libraries were prepared by immunoSEQ multiplex PCR; TCRdb keeps only in-frame clonotypes and omits some of them. The data show 60,000 to 75,000 clones, and the top ten clones hold around 3.8%. The sample consisted of PBMCs. Every receptor here comes from a female donor in good health and CMV-seropositive.

J is TRBJ2-3 and V is TRBV7-9; TRBD2 matches 8 bases. Germline CDR1 is SEHNR and CDR2 is FQNEAQ (reference sequence). This CDR3 comprises 15 residues. V trimming: 5 bases; J trimming: 3 bases; junction bases outside the gene matches: 7. Here the CDR3 DNA reads TGTGCCAGCAGCCGGAAGCGGGGGACGACAGATACGCAGTATTTT. It encodes CASSRKRGTTDTQYF.

The V gene is TRBV6-5, the J gene TRBJ1-2; 7 nucleotides match TRBD1. This CDR3 spans 15 amino acids. The germline CDR1 and CDR2 sequences are MNHEY and SVGAGI. V was pared by 1 base and J by 5 bases, with 7 bases of the junction left unmatched. The CDR3 nucleotides are TGTGCCAGCAGTTACTATGGGGACAGTCCTTATGGCTACACCTTC. Protein sequence: CASSYYGDSPYGYTF.

The chain is built from TRBV28 and TRBJ2-7; D remains ambiguous. With 4 bases removed from V and 2 bases from J, the gap between germline ends came to 3 bases. Germline V CDR1 and CDR2: MDHEN, SYDVKM. The CDR3 extends over 11 amino acids. The CDR3 nucleotides are TGTGCCAGCAGTTCAGCCTACGAGCAGTACTTC. Translating gives CASSSAYEQYF.

The genes are TRBV5-5 and TRBJ1-2; 7 bases match TRBD1. CDR3 length equals 16 residues. After removal of 0 bases from V and 4 bases from J, the junction contained 9 bases not matched to a gene. The germline V gene encodes CDR1 SGHKS and CDR2 YYEKEE (reference sequence). The CDR3 loop is CASSLGLRGRGYGYTF. The CDR3 nucleotides are TGTGCCAGCAGCTTGGGTTTGAGGGGGCGCGGCTATGGCTACACCTTC.

This rearrangement joins TRBV9 to TRBJ2-1; 11 bases are shared with TRBD2. The CDR3 is made up of 15 amino acids. The germline V gene has CDR1 SGDLS and CDR2 YYNGEE. V gave up 7 bases and J gave up 2 bases; unmatched junction bases: 5. The CDR3: CASRRLAGTYNEQFF. CDR3 DNA sequence: TGTGCCAGCCGTCGACTAGCGGGGACCTACAATGAGCAGTTCTTC.

The genes are TRBV25-1 and TRBJ2-1; weak D call: TRBD2 (6 bases). This CDR3 has 14 residues. The germline V gene encodes CDR1 MGHDK and CDR2 SYGVNS. Trimming took 5 bases from V and 0 from J, leaving 8 bases between them. The CDR3 sequence: CASSWRGSYNEQFF. CDR3 nucleotide sequence: TGTGCCAGCAGTTGGCGGGGCTCCTACAATGAGCAGTTCTTC.

The genes are TRBV27 and TRBJ2-4, with TRBD2 identical over 8 bases. Unmatched junction bases numbered 12, after V lost 5 bases and J lost 9 bases. CDR1 MNHEY and CDR2 SMNVEV come from the germline V gene (reference sequence). The length of the CDR3 is 15 residues. CDR3 sequence: CASSVRRGGQGIQYF. The CDR3 DNA follows: TGTGCCAGCAGTGTCCGCCGGGGGGGCCAGGGCATTCAGTACTTC.

This chain connects TRBV6-1 to TRBJ2-6; 10 bases map to TRBD1. Trimming took 6 bases from V and 3 from J; bases not matched to a gene: 2. Germline loops: CDR1 MNHNS, CDR2 SASEGT. CDR3 size: 15 residues. The chain's CDR3 is CASRTGGSGANVLTF. CDR3 sequence (DNA): TGTGCCAGCAGGACAGGGGGCAGTGGGGCCAACGTCCTGACTTTC.

V usage is TRBV2 and J usage is TRBJ2-3, with unresolved D. The CDR3 runs 14 residues. Germline CDR1 and CDR2: SNHLY and FYNNEI. Trimming removed 4 bases from V and 1 base from J, with 9 bases in between. The CDR3 coding sequence is TGTGCCAGCAGTGGAACTGCCCGCACAGATACGCAGTATTTT. It specifies CASSGTARTDTQYF.

This chain uses TRBV28 with TRBJ1-5; a weak D match, TRBD1 (6 bases). CDR1 and CDR2 from the germline V gene are MDHEN and SYDVKM. This CDR3 is 19 amino acids long. The V end was cut by 6 bases, the J end by 0 bases, with 24 bases between. Written as DNA, the CDR3 is TGTGCCAGCAGCTTAGGGGGGTCCTTGACAGTTTATAGCAATCAGCCCCAGCATTTT. Its protein is CASSLGGSLTVYSNQPQHF.

The chain joins TRBV19 to TRBJ2-1; 16 bases are shared with TRBD2. The CDR3 has 16 amino acids. Germline V gene sequence: CDR1 LNHDA, CDR2 SQIVND (reference sequence). J gave up 8 bases and V 8 bases, and 9 bases lay outside the gene matches. The CDR3 loop reads CASSLPGLAGGDEQFF. For the CDR3, the DNA is TGTGCCAGTTCGCTTCCGGGACTAGCGGGAGGGGATGAGCAGTTCTTC.